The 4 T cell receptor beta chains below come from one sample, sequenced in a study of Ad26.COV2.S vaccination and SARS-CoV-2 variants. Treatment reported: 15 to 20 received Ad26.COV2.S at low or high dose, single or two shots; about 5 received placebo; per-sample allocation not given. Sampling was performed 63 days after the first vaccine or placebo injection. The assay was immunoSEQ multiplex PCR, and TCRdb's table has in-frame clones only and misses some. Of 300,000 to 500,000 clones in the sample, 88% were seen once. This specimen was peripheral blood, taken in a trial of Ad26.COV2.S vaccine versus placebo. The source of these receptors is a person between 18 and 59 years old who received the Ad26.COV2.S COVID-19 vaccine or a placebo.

This chain's CDR3 is CASSAGGTGPYEQYF. The CDR3, as DNA: TGTGCCAGCAGCGCCGGTGGGACGGGCCCCTACGAGCAGTACTTC. The chain uses TRBV7-9 and TRBJ2-7; D may correspond to TRBD1 or TRBD2 (5 bases each). Germline values: CDR1 SEHNR, CDR2 FQNEAQ (reference sequence). The V end lost 5 bases, the J end lost 2 bases, and 16 bases lay between the germline ends. The CDR3 loop spans 15 amino acids.

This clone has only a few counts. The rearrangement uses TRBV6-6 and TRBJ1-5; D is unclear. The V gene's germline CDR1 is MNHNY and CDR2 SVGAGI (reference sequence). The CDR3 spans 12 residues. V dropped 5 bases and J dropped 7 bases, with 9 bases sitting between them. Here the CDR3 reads CASSPIGQPQHF. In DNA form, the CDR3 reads TGTGCCAGCAGTCCTATCGGCCAGCCCCAGCATTTT.

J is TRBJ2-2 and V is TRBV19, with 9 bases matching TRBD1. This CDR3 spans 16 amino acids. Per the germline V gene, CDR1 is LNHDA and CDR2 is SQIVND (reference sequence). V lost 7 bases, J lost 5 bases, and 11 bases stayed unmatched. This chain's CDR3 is CASTTPGTGRTGELFF. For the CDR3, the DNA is TGTGCCAGTACCACACCCGGGACAGGGAGGACCGGGGAGCTGTTTTTT.

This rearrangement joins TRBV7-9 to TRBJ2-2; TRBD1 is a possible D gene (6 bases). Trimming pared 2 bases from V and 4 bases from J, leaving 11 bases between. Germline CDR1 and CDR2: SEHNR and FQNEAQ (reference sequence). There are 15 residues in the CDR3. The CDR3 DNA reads TGTGCCAGCAGCTTAATCAGGACAGCCACCGGGGAGCTGTTTTTT. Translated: CASSLIRTATGELFF.